Below, 18 T cell receptor beta chains from the same sample are listed, as sequenced in a study of blood T cell repertoires in COVID-19. Data came from immunoSEQ multiplex PCR; TCRdb stores just in-frame clones and leaves some out. The sample holds about 260,000 clones, less than 90% seen once. The sample was peripheral blood. These receptors all stem from a man aged 60 to 69 who had recovered from COVID-19.

The J gene is TRBJ1-1, the V gene TRBV2, with a weak D call TRBD1 (6 bases). CDR3 length: 15 residues. V shed 6 bases and J shed 3 bases, with 17 bases lying between them. CDR1 and CDR2 (germline): SNHLY, FYNNEI. In nucleotides, the CDR3 is TGTGCCAGCAGGAGTCAAACAGGGATTTACACTGAAGCTTTCTTT. Translation gives CASRSQTGIYTEAFF.

The J gene is TRBJ2-4, the V gene TRBV7-9; the match to TRBD1 covers 9 bases. Germline V CDR1 and CDR2: SEHNR, FQNEAQ (reference sequence). The CDR3 is 14 residues long. The V and J ends lost 5 bases and 8 bases, in that order; junction bases with no gene match: 7. The CDR3 loop is CASSQQGALDIQYF. Written as DNA, the CDR3 is TGTGCCAGCAGCCAACAGGGGGCTTTGGACATTCAGTACTTC.

This clone was seen at least ten times. The J gene is TRBJ2-5, the V gene TRBV11-2; 8 bases map to TRBD1. The CDR3 is made up of 15 amino acids. Unmatched junction bases numbered 8, after V lost 3 bases and J lost 5 bases. The V gene's germline CDR1 is SGHAT and CDR2 FQNNGV. CDR3 sequence (DNA): TGTGCCAGCAGCTTCTTCTTCAGGGGGCAGGAGACCCAGTACTTC. It translates to CASSFFFRGQETQYF.

The chain employs TRBV6-5 and TRBJ1-5; a possible D gene is TRBD1 (5 bases). V was cut by 6 bases and J by 2 bases, with 14 bases left in between. Germline V gene lookup returns CDR1 MNHEY and CDR2 SVGAGI. The length of the CDR3 is 15 residues. CDR3 sequence reads: CASSDGRGGNQPQHF. The CDR3, as DNA: TGTGCCAGCAGCGACGGGAGGGGAGGCAATCAGCCCCAGCATTTT.

CDR3 amino acids: CASSLKGQGARIKNIQYF. The CDR3 DNA reads TGTGCCAGCAGCTTGAAGGGACAGGGGGCGCGAATCAAAAACATTCAGTACTTC. V gene TRBV5-6 combines with J gene TRBJ2-4, with 12 bases that match TRBD1. The CDR3 sequence is 18 residues long. Germline lookup yields CDR1 SGHDT and CDR2 YYEEEE. With 1 base clipped from V and 3 bases from J, the junction kept 8 bases outside the gene matches.

This clone was seen more than once but under ten times. V gene TRBV19 combines with J gene TRBJ1-1; the D gene is possibly TRBD1 (6 bases). The CDR3 length is 18 residues. With 5 bases removed from V and 0 bases from J, the gap between germline ends came to 22 bases. CDR1 and CDR2 (germline): LNHDA, SQIVND (reference sequence). In DNA, the CDR3 is TGTGCCAGTAGTGCCGCAGGGGCGATGGGGACTATGAACACTGAAGCTTTCTTT. This gives the protein CASSAAGAMGTMNTEAFF.

V is TRBV10-2 and J is TRBJ1-1, with 9 bases aligning to TRBD1. The trim removed 1 base at V and 6 bases at J, leaving 6 bases unmatched. This CDR3 contains 15 residues. Per the germline V gene, CDR1 is WSHSY and CDR2 is SAAADI. CDR3 sequence (DNA): TGCGCCAGCAGTGAGTTGCGGACAGGGGACGCTGAAGCTTTCTTT. Encoded protein: CASSELRTGDAEAFF.

This clone has a handful of counts. The V call is TRBV20-1, the J call TRBJ1-3; 8 bases map to TRBD1. The J segment lost 0 bases and the V segment lost 3 bases, leaving 4 bases of the junction unmatched. The germline V gene has CDR1 DFQATT and CDR2 SNEGSKA (reference sequence). CDR3 size: 15 residues. CDR3 sequence reads: CSASPRGLSGNTIYF. The CDR3 region has the DNA TGCAGTGCTAGTCCCAGGGGGCTCTCTGGAAACACCATATATTTT.

This clone was counted only a few times. This chain links TRBV28 with TRBJ1-5, with 11 bases matching TRBD1. Germline trimming cut 5 bases from V and 7 bases from J; bases unmatched to any gene: 7. The CDR3 loop spans 15 amino acids. Germline loops: CDR1 MDHEN, CDR2 SYDVKM. CDR3 coding DNA: TGTGCCAGCAGTCGGACAGGGGGCACAGGGCAGCCCCAGCATTTT. It yields the protein CASSRTGGTGQPQHF.

This rearrangement joins TRBV13 to TRBJ2-7; 10 positions agree with TRBD1. From germline, CDR1 is PRHDT and CDR2 FYEKMQ (reference sequence). The CDR3 contains 15 residues. V lost 5 bases to trimming and J lost 5 bases; unmatched junction nucleotides: 9. CDR3 sequence reads: CASSTTGTGVNEQYF. The CDR3 nucleotides read TGTGCCAGCAGCACAACCGGGACAGGGGTTAACGAGCAGTACTTC.

The chain has TRBV5-6 and TRBJ1-3; D is unclear. The CDR3 totals 15 residues. Trimming removed 0 bases from V and 0 bases from J, with 7 bases in between. The germline gives CDR1 SGHDT, CDR2 YYEEEE. The CDR3 region is CASSLARLSGNTIYF. The CDR3, as DNA: TGTGCCAGCAGCTTGGCCCGTCTCTCTGGAAACACCATATATTTT.

The genes are TRBV5-5 and TRBJ2-2; 10 bases agree with TRBD1. Per germline, CDR1 SGHKS and CDR2 YYEKEE (reference sequence). The CDR3 has 16 amino acids. J was trimmed by 6 bases and V by 5 bases; bases with no gene match: 10. CDR3 nucleotide sequence: TGTGCCAGCAGTTACGGGACAGGGGTCCCGTCCGGGGAGCTGTTTTTT. It specifies CASSYGTGVPSGELFF.

The V and J genes are TRBV9 and TRBJ2-5, with a weak D call TRBD1 (5 bases). Trimming removed 1 base at V and 5 bases at J, with 9 bases between. CDR3 length: 13 amino acids. CDR1 is SGDLS, CDR2 YYNGEE, per germline. In nucleotides, the CDR3 is TGTGCCAGCAGCGTACAGTCAGGGGAGACCCAGTACTTC. This encodes CASSVQSGETQYF.

This clone was seen only once. This chain connects TRBV28 to TRBJ2-1, with 12 nucleotides matching TRBD1. CDR1 MDHEN and CDR2 SYDVKM come from the germline V gene. With 2 bases clipped from V and 8 bases from J, the junction kept 13 bases outside the gene matches. The length of the CDR3 is 18 residues. CDR3 DNA: TGTGCCAGCAGTTTACTGGGACAGGGGGCGGGAGTCACGGATGAGCAGTTCTTC. Its protein is CASSLLGQGAGVTDEQFF. The entire variable domain, with the rest obtained from reference TRBV28 and TRBJ2-1, is as follows: DVKVTQSSRYLVKRTGEKVFLECVQDMDHENMFWYRQDPGLGLRLIYFSYDVKMKEKGDIPEGYSVSREKKERFSLILESASTNQTSMYLCASSLLGQGAGVTDEQFFGPGTRLTVL.

The chain is built from TRBV2 and TRBJ1-1, with D hard to call. Between the trimmed V and J ends, which lost 2 bases and 10 bases, there was a span of 8 bases. From germline, CDR1 is SNHLY and CDR2 FYNNEI. The CDR3 runs to 11 residues. In DNA, the CDR3 is TGTGCCAGCAGTGAAACATATGCAGCTTTCTTT. Translated, it gives CASSETYAAFF.

Only a few counts were recorded for this clone. This chain links TRBV15 with TRBJ1-5; D gene uncertain. This CDR3 is 16 amino acids long. Per germline, CDR1 LNHNV and CDR2 YYDKDF (reference sequence). Trimming shortened V by 0 bases and J by 0 bases, and 9 bases separated the two germline ends. CDR3 DNA sequence: TGTGCCACCAGCAGAGATAGGAGCAGTAGCAATCAGCCCCAGCATTTT. Protein: CATSRDRSSSNQPQHF.

The chain joins TRBV7-7 to TRBJ2-5; 15 bases agree with TRBD2. The germline CDR1 and CDR2 sequences are SSHAT and FNYEAQ (reference sequence). CDR3 length: 17 residues. The J segment lost 4 bases and the V segment lost 1 base, leaving 4 bases of the junction unmatched. CDR3 nucleotides: TGTGCCAGCAGCTTAGGGGGACTAGCGGGAGGAGGAGAGACCCAGTACTTC. Translation: CASSLGGLAGGGETQYF.

This clone was found a few times. The V gene is TRBV2, the J gene TRBJ1-1; no definite D call. CDR3 length: 15 amino acids. V was cut by 2 bases and J by 4 bases, with 14 bases left in between. Per germline, CDR1 SNHLY and CDR2 FYNNEI. The CDR3 sequence is CASSEILQGGTEAFF. The CDR3 coding sequence is TGTGCCAGCAGTGAAATTTTGCAAGGCGGCACTGAAGCTTTCTTT.